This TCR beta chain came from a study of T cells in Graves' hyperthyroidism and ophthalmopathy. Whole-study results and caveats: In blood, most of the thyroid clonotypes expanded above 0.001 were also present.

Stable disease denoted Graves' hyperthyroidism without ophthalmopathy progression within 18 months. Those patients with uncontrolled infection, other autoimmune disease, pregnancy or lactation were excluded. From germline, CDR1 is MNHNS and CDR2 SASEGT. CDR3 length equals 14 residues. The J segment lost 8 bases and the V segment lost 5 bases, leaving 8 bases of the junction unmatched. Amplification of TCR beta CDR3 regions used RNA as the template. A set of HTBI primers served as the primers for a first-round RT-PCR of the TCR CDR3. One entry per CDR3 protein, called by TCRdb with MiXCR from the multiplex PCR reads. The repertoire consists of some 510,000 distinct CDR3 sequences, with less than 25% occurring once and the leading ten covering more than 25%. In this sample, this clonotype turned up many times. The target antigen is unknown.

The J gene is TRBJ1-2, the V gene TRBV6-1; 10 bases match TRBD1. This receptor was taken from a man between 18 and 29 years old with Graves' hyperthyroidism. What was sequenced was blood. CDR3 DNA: TGTGCCAGCAGTACACCGGGACAGGGGAGCGGCTACACCTTC. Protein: CASSTPGQGSGYTF.